This T cell receptor beta chain is drawn from a study of blood T cells in healthy people across ages. Healthy individuals of Caucasian origin from Russia, aged about 6 to 100, served as donors. Next came a second PCR, run for about 6 to 12 cycles, which used a sample-barcoded 5' primer along with a J-beta primer mix. TCRdb used MiXCR to reprocess the 5' RACE reads, holding one entry per CDR3 protein. The data show roughly 1,800,000 distinct CDR3 sequences, just under 50% seen once. The clonotype comes from a woman aged 40 to 50 in good health. Source material: blood.

The CDR3 DNA is TGTGCCACCAGTGAACCCACTCTCTACAATGAGCAGTTCTTC. This sequence encodes CATSEPTLYNEQFF. The rearrangement joins TRBV24-1 to TRBJ2-1; no definite D call. V lost 4 bases and J lost 3, with 9 bases in between. CDR3 length: 14 residues. Germline values: CDR1 KGHDR, CDR2 SFDVKD.